This paragraph covers one T cell receptor (beta chain) sequence. What it recognizes is unknown. The PCR made use of 60 Vbeta and 13 Jbeta primers. Here immunoSEQ multiplex PCR was the method, and the copy in TCRdb shows in-frame clones only, minus some. The sample includes 84,000 or so clones, less than 80% of them seen just once. This CDR3 region has 14 residues. V was clipped by 8 bases and J by 2 bases, with 14 bases between them. The germline V gene has CDR1 MNHNY and CDR2 SVGAGI (reference sequence). These data come from a study of cytomegalovirus exposure and HLA in healthy donors. Study results and caveats: A later analysis linked a missense DCLRE1C variant to TCR beta V- and J-gene trimming.

The sequencing sample was made of PBMCs. The receptor's source is a male donor in good health and CMV-seronegative. The chain links TRBV6-6 to TRBJ2-3, with a possible D match to TRBD2 (7 bases). This CDR3 reads CASGGASLTDTQYF. DNA for the CDR3: TGTGCCAGCGGGGGGGCCTCTCTCACAGATACGCAGTATTTT.